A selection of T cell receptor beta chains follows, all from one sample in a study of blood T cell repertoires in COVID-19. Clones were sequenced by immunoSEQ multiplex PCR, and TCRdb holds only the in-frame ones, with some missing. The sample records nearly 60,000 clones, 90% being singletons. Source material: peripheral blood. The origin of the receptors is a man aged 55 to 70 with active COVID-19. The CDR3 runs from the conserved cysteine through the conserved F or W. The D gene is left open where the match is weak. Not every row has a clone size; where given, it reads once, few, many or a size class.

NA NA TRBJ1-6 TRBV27 TGTGCCAGCCTCTGGGGGGGGTGCTGGAATTCACCCCTCCACTTT CASLWGGCWNSPLHF
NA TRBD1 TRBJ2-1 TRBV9 TGTGCCAGCAGCGTAGCGACGACAGGGCTGTGGTCCTACAATGAGCAGTTCTTC CASSVATTGLWSYNEQFF
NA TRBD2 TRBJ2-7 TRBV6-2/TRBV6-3 TGTGCCAGCAGCCACCTTACGGGAGGACCCTACGAGCAGTACTTC CASSHLTGGPYEQYF
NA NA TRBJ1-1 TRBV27 TGTGCCAGCAGTTTGGTCGGGGGGAACACTGAAGCTTTCTTT CASSLVGGNTEAFF
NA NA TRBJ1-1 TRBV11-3 TGTGCCAGCAGCTCAGGTCGGGGAAGCACTGAAGCTTTCTTT CASSSGRGSTEAFF
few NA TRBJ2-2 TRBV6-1 TGTGCCAGCAGTGATGAAGGAGGTCCCGGGGAGCTGTTTTTT CASSDEGGPGELFF
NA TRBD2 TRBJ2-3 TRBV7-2 TGTGCCAGCAGCGAAGGACTAGCGGGGAGTGTGTATTTT CASSEGLAGSVYF
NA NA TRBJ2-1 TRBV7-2 TGTGCCAGCAGCCCAGAGGGGGGGAGGGCCGGTCATGAGCAGTTCTTC CASSPEGGRAGHEQFF
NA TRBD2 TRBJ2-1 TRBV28 TGTGCCAGCAGTTCGTTCGGCGGGGGATCTGGTGAGCAGTTCTTC CASSSFGGGSGEQFF
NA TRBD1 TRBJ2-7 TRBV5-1 TGCGCCAGCAGCTTGGGACAGGGTTTTGACGAGCAGTACTTC CASSLGQGFDEQYF
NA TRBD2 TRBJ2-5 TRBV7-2 TGTGCCAGCAGCCGTAGCGGGAGTGGGCAGACCCAGTACTTC CASSRSGSGQTQYF
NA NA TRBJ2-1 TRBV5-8 TGTGCCAGCAGCTTGACAGGGTTTGGCTCAGACAATGAGCAGTTCTTC CASSLTGFGSDNEQFF
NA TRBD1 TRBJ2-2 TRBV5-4 TGTGCCAGCAGCGTGGGACAGAGAACCGGGGAGCTGTTTTTT CASSVGQRTGELFF
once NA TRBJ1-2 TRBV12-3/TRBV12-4 TGTGCCAGCAGTGGTACGACACTCTATGGCTACACCTTC CASSGTTLYGYTF
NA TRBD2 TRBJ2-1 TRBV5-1 TGCGCCAGCAGCTTGGGACTAGCGGGGGAGCTCAGCTCCTACAATGAGCAGTTCTTC CASSLGLAGELSSYNEQFF
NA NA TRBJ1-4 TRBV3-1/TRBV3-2 TGTGCCAGCAGCCAGGAGGGCTGGGGAGCTAATGAAAAACTGTTTTTT CASSQEGWGANEKLFF
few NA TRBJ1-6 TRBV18 TGTGCCAGCTCATCCACAGGACAGATTAATTCACCCCTCCACTTT CASSSTGQINSPLHF
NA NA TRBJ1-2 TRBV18 TGTGCCAGCTCTCTCGACAAGATCTATGGCTACACCTTC CASSLDKIYGYTF
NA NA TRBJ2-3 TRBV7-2 TGTGCCAGCAGCCTACCTAGCACAGATACGCAGTATTTT CASSLPSTDTQYF
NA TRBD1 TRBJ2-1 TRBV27 TGTGCCAGCAGTTCCTACAGGGGGCCCTACAATGAGCAGTTCTTC CASSSYRGPYNEQFF
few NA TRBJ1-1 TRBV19 TGTGCCAGTAGTATAGATCTATCCCCCACTGAAGCTTTCTTT CASSIDLSPTEAFF
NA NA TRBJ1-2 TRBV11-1 TGTGCCAGCAGCTTAGACTACAAGGCTGCGTATGGCTACACCTTC CASSLDYKAAYGYTF
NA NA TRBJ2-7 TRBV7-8 TGTGCCAGCAGCTTTCAGGGGAGCAACGAGCAGTACTTC CASSFQGSNEQYF
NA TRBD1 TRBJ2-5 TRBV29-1 TGCTGCGTTGATGGAGACAGGGGGCGTTCGGAGACCCAGTACTTC CCVDGDRGRSETQYF
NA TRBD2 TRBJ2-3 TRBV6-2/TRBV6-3 TGTGCCAGCAGTACCTTAATGACTAGCGGAGCCACAGATACGCAGTATTTT CASSTLMTSGATDTQYF
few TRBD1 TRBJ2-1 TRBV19 TGTGCCAGTAGTCACGGGACAGGGTCCTACAATGAGCAGTTCTTC CASSHGTGSYNEQFF
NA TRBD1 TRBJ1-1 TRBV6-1 TGTGCCAGCAGTGAGGACAGGGGGCTTTCTGAAGCTTTCTTT CASSEDRGLSEAFF
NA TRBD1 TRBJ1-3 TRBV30 TGTGCCTGGAGTGTAGGGGGCAGTGGAAACACCATATATTTT CAWSVGGSGNTIYF
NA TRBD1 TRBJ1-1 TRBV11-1 TGTGCCAGCAGCCCCCGGGACAGCTCATACACTGAAGCTTTCTTT CASSPRDSSYTEAFF
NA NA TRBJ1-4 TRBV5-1 TGCGCCAGCAGCTGGGGGGACTTATCAACTAATGAAAAACTGTTTTTT CASSWGDLSTNEKLFF
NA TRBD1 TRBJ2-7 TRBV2 TGTGCCAGCAGGACGGGACAGGGGAGGGCCTCCGAGCAGTACTTC CASRTGQGRASEQYF
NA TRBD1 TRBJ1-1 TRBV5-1 TGCGCCAGCAGCTGGGGACAGGGGAGAATCGGGACTGAAGCTTTCTTT CASSWGQGRIGTEAFF
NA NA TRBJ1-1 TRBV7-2 TGTGCCAGCAGCTTAACTGGTAGTAGGGCAGTCGCGGCGGGGGAAGCTTTCTTT CASSLTGSRAVAAGEAFF
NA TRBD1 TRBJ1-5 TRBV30 TGTGCCTGGAACAGGGGGCAACAGCCCCAGCATTTT CAWNRGQQPQHF
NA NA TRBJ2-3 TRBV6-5 TGTGCCAGCAGACGCCCGGAGGGTACGCAGTATTTT CASRRPEGTQYF